These 32 T cell receptor beta chains were all obtained from the same sample, sequenced in a study of blood T cells in healthy people across ages. Through a sample-barcoded 5' primer and a J-beta primer mix, a second PCR was run for roughly 6 to 12 cycles. Via MiXCR, TCRdb re-called the 5' RACE reads, giving one row per CDR3 protein. The sample lists hundreds of thousands of distinct CDR3 sequences; about 61% were seen once. Material: blood. The receptors derive from a man in his forties in good health.

The gene calls are TRBV18 and TRBJ2-7; no clear D gene. The CDR3 spans 14 residues. Trimming took off 4 bases at V and 2 bases at J, with 12 bases between the two ends. Germline V gene lookup returns CDR1 KGHSH and CDR2 LQKENI. DNA for the CDR3: TGTGCCAGCTCACAAGCTTCAGCCGCCTACGAGCAGTACTTC. Translating gives CASSQASAAYEQYF.

The V gene is TRBV14, the J gene TRBJ2-7, with unresolved D. The germline V gene encodes CDR1 SGHDN and CDR2 FVKESK. The CDR3 runs 14 residues. V was pared by 3 bases and J by 3 bases, with 12 bases between. The CDR3 sequence: CASSQTGRVYEQYF. The CDR3 DNA follows: TGTGCCAGCAGCCAGACTGGACGCGTCTACGAGCAGTACTTC.

The V and J genes are TRBV20-1 and TRBJ1-5; D uncertain. V was shortened by 5 bases and J by 2 bases, with 13 bases between the two germline ends. This CDR3 comprises 14 residues. Germline lookup yields CDR1 DFQATT and CDR2 SNEGSKA (reference sequence). CDR3 amino acids: CSARVGIGNQPQHF. In DNA form, the CDR3 reads TGCAGTGCTCGGGTGGGAATTGGCAATCAGCCCCAGCATTTT.

The rearrangement uses TRBV6-2 or TRBV6-3 and TRBJ2-2, with 7 bases lining up with TRBD1. CDR3 length: 15 residues. V dropped 6 bases and J dropped 5; count of bases not matched to a gene: 9. In germline, CDR1 is MNHEY, CDR2 SVGEGT. Here the CDR3 reads CASSPQGLGTGELFF. CDR3 in DNA: TGTGCCAGCAGCCCACAGGGGTTAGGAACCGGGGAGCTGTTTTTT.

V and J are TRBV5-5 and TRBJ2-3, with D perhaps TRBD1 (6 bases). Germline V CDR1 and CDR2: SGHKS, YYEKEE (reference sequence). The CDR3 extends over 16 amino acids. Deletions cut 4 bases from V and 2 bases from J, with 17 bases between. In DNA, the CDR3 is TGTGCCAGCAGCCCGACAGGAGTCCCGATCACAGATACGCAGTATTTT. Its protein is CASSPTGVPITDTQYF.

The chain employs TRBV27 and TRBJ2-2; D uncertain. The CDR3 contains 15 residues. Looked up from germline, CDR1 is MNHEY and CDR2 is SMNVEV (reference sequence). Trimming removed 8 bases from V and 3 bases from J, with 16 bases in between. The CDR3 DNA reads as TGTGCCAGCCTGTTAGGAGTTCGGGACACCGGGGAGCTGTTTTTT. As protein: CASLLGVRDTGELFF.

V usage is TRBV27 and J usage is TRBJ2-1, with D tentatively TRBD2 (7 bases). The CDR3 sequence is 15 residues long. V lost 5 bases to trimming and J lost 7 bases, with 18 bases between them. CDR1 and CDR2 from the germline V gene are MNHEY and SMNVEV (reference sequence). CDR3 nucleotides: TGTGCCAGCAGTACCGGGACAACCGGGGGGAATGAGCAGTTCTTC. Translated, it gives CASSTGTTGGNEQFF.

The chain joins TRBV6-6 to TRBJ2-1; D gene unclear. This CDR3 region has 13 residues. The germline V gene encodes CDR1 MNHNY and CDR2 SVGAGI (reference sequence). V lost 4 bases, J lost 5 bases, and 9 bases lay in between. CDR3: CASSFSLDNEQFF. The CDR3 DNA reads as TGTGCCAGCAGTTTCTCTTTAGACAATGAGCAGTTCTTC.

The chain links TRBV3-1 to TRBJ2-1; TRBD2 aligns across 13 bases. The DNA end is more similar to TRBJ2-7, so the J call may be wrong. The CDR3 spans 18 residues. In germline, CDR1 is LGHDT, CDR2 YNNKEL (reference sequence). CDR3 loop: CASSHEKLAGGLNNEQYF. CDR3 nucleotides: TGTGCCAGCAGCCATGAAAAACTAGCGGGAGGGCTGAACAATGAGCAGTACTTC.

The rearrangement joins TRBV4-1 to TRBJ2-1; maybe TRBD2 (5 bases). CDR1 MGHRA and CDR2 YSYEKL come from the germline V gene. V lost 4 bases and J 3 bases, leaving 7 bases between the germline ends. The CDR3 has 13 residues. The CDR3 DNA follows: TGCGCCAGCAGCCCGGGATACTACAATGAGCAGTTCTTC. Encoded protein: CASSPGYYNEQFF.

This chain links TRBV20-1 with TRBJ2-5; tentative D call: TRBD1 (6 bases). The germline gives CDR1 DFQATT, CDR2 SNEGSKA (reference sequence). The ends were cut back, 6 bases at V and 6 bases at J, with 17 bases in the middle. The CDR3 contains 13 residues. The CDR3 spells CSATGLGEKTQYF. CDR3 nucleotide sequence: TGCAGTGCAACAGGGTTAGGGGAAAAGACCCAGTACTTC.

J is TRBJ2-1 and V is TRBV2; 11 bases line up with TRBD2. The CDR3 has 11 residues. V shed 4 bases, J shed 15 bases, and the junction held 2 bases outside the gene matches. Germline CDR1 and CDR2: SNHLY and FYNNEI. CDR3 coding DNA: TGTGCCAGCAGTGGACTAGCGGGGCCGTTCTTC. It is translated as CASSGLAGPFF.

The V gene is TRBV24-1, the J gene TRBJ1-1; D is unresolved. The germline V gene has CDR1 KGHDR and CDR2 SFDVKD. The CDR3 contains 13 residues. V lost 4 bases to trimming and J lost 5 bases, with 10 bases between them. The chain's CDR3 is CATSETQQTEAFF. CDR3 in DNA: TGTGCCACCAGTGAGACACAGCAGACTGAAGCTTTCTTT.

The rearrangement uses TRBV11-1 and TRBJ1-4, with a tentative D call TRBD1 (5 bases). The CDR3 is made up of 13 amino acids. V shed 5 bases and J shed 10 bases, with 14 bases lying between them. Looked up from germline, CDR1 is SGHAT and CDR2 is FQDESV (reference sequence). CDR3 nucleotide sequence: TGTGCCAGCAGCCCTGGGACGGTCGGAAAACTGTTTTTT. Amino acids: CASSPGTVGKLFF.

The chain recombines TRBV12-5 with TRBJ2-7, with TRBD1 as a possible D gene (6 bases). The last part of the DNA fits TRBJ2-5 better; the J call may be wrong. The CDR3 covers 18 residues. Germline V gives CDR1 LGHNT, CDR2 FRNRAP. CDR3 nucleotides: TGTGCTAGTGGTTTGGTCCTTACGACAGGACTTTACCAAGAGACCCAGTACTTC. Translation: CASGLVLTTGLYQETQYF.

This clonotype was counted a few times. This rearrangement joins TRBV7-2 to TRBJ2-7; the match to TRBD2 covers 11 bases. V lost 2 bases and J lost 3; bases outside the gene matches: 6. This CDR3 has 16 residues. Germline V lookup: CDR1 SGHTA, CDR2 FQGNSA. The CDR3: CASSLFGGTSGYEQYF. CDR3 DNA sequence: TGTGCCAGCAGCTTATTCGGCGGGACTAGCGGCTACGAGCAGTACTTC. The variable domain in full, with the rest retrieved from reference TRBV7-2 and TRBJ2-7, is GAGVSQSPSNKVTEKGKDVELRCDPISGHTALYWYRQSLGQGLEFLIYFQGNSAPDKSGLPSDRFSAERTGGSVSTLTIQRTQQEDSAVYLCASSLFGGTSGYEQYFGPGTRLTVT.

The gene calls are TRBV7-2 and TRBJ2-3; D call uncertain. The CDR3 runs 13 residues. V lost 5 bases, J lost 5 bases, and 11 bases lay in between. Germline V CDR1 and CDR2: SGHTA, FQGNSA. CDR3 nucleotide sequence: TGTGCCAGCAGCCCGCCCCAAATAGATACGCAGTATTTT. It translates to CASSPPQIDTQYF.

The chain uses TRBV12-3 or TRBV12-4 and TRBJ1-4; a weak D match, TRBD1 (5 bases). Trimming left V 3 bases short and J 10 bases short, with 18 bases between. The CDR3 has 15 residues. CDR3 in DNA: TGTGCCAGCAGTTTCGACCCACAAGACGGGGGAAAACTGTTTTTT. It yields the protein CASSFDPQDGGKLFF.

This clonotype was observed a handful of times. The chain uses TRBV6-2 or TRBV6-3 and TRBJ2-1; weak D call: TRBD2 (5 bases). The CDR3 runs to 19 residues. Germline assignment: CDR1 MNHEY and CDR2 SVGEGT. The ends were cut back, 0 bases at V and 0 bases at J, with 18 bases in the middle. The CDR3 loop reads CASSYSTRVSLGSYNEQFF. As DNA, the CDR3 is TGTGCCAGCAGTTACTCGACGAGGGTCAGCTTAGGCTCCTACAATGAGCAGTTCTTC.

This chain links TRBV3-1 with TRBJ2-7; D remains unclear. V gave up 1 base and J gave up 0 bases, with 10 bases separating them. Germline CDR1 is LGHDT and CDR2 is YNNKEL (reference sequence). The CDR3 has 15 amino acids. CDR3 sequence (DNA): TGTGCCAGCAGCCAAGCGCCAGGCGGCTCCTACGAGCAGTACTTC. Residues: CASSQAPGGSYEQYF.

Worth noting for this clonotype: Just one base apart from a much larger clone, this may be a read error. This chain links TRBV20-1 with TRBJ2-5; no reliable D call. The CDR3 extends over 11 amino acids. Germline V gene sequence: CDR1 DFQATT, CDR2 SNEGSKA (reference sequence). The CDR3 DNA reads TGCAATGTGGACCCTCAAGAGACCCAGTACTTC. Its protein is CNVDPQETQYF.

This chain joins TRBV7-2 and TRBJ2-5; D is unclear. The germline V gene encodes CDR1 SGHTA and CDR2 FQGNSA. The CDR3 is 16 residues long. V was shortened by 5 bases and J by 2 bases, with 18 bases between the two germline ends. CDR3 residues: CASSPQDQRPQETQYF. Written as DNA, the CDR3 is TGTGCCAGCAGCCCGCAGGACCAACGCCCTCAAGAGACCCAGTACTTC.

This chain connects TRBV20-1 to TRBJ1-2, with D perhaps matching TRBD1 (6 bases). The CDR3 consists of 14 residues. Germline CDR1 and CDR2: DFQATT and SNEGSKA (reference sequence). V was trimmed by 0 bases and J by 10 bases, leaving 18 bases between them. The CDR3 nucleotides read TGCAGTGCTAGAGATATAGGGAGACGACAGGACTACACCTTC. Protein product: CSARDIGRRQDYTF.

In the case of this clonotype: The junction does not match germline at one end; this may be a read error. V gene TRBV28 combines with J gene TRBJ2-2, with D unclear. Germline-derived CDR1 and CDR2 are MDHEN and SYDVKM. The CDR3 contains 15 residues. This chain's CDR3 is CASSLKDPDTEELFF. DNA of the CDR3: TGTGCCAGCAGTTTAAAGGACCCCGACACCGAGGAGCTGTTTTTT.

V usage is TRBV7-2 and J usage is TRBJ2-7; the D gene is possibly TRBD2 (6 bases). Deletions cut 1 base from V and 4 bases from J, with 11 bases between. In germline, CDR1 is SGHTA, CDR2 FQGNSA. The length of the CDR3 is 14 residues. CDR3 loop: CASSLGGVAYEQYF. CDR3 bases: TGTGCCAGCAGCTTAGGCGGGGTTGCTTACGAGCAGTACTTC. Drawing the rest from reference TRBV7-2 and TRBJ2-7, the complete variable domain is GAGVSQSPSNKVTEKGKDVELRCDPISGHTALYWYRQSLGQGLEFLIYFQGNSAPDKSGLPSDRFSAERTGGSVSTLTIQRTQQEDSAVYLCASSLGGVAYEQYFGPGTRLTVT.

This clonotype was counted between two and nine times. The J gene is TRBJ2-2, the V gene TRBV4-2, with D possibly matching TRBD2 (6 bases). This CDR3 comprises 17 residues. From germline, CDR1 is LGHNA and CDR2 YNFKEQ. V lost 7 bases to trimming and J lost 4 bases, with 22 bases between them. CDR3 amino acids: CASNRGWGEERTGELFF. DNA for the CDR3: TGTGCCAGCAACCGAGGGTGGGGGGAGGAGCGCACCGGGGAGCTGTTTTTT.

The table lists this clonotype with a few counts. CDR3 sequence: CASRQGLAGVYTQYF. The CDR3 DNA follows: TGTGCCAGCAGACAAGGACTAGCGGGAGTTTATACGCAGTATTTT. The rearrangement links TRBV7-2 to TRBJ2-3; 13 bases agree with TRBD2. The J segment lost 7 bases and the V segment lost 6 bases, leaving 7 bases of the junction unmatched. Per the germline V gene, CDR1 is SGHTA and CDR2 is FQGNSA. The CDR3 extends over 15 amino acids.

This clonotype was detected only a few times. The rearrangement joins TRBV29-1 to TRBJ1-5, with D maybe TRBD1 (6 bases). Germline-derived CDR1 and CDR2 are SQVTM and ANQGSEA. V lost 8 bases, J lost 5 bases, and 16 bases lay in between. This CDR3 has 13 residues. This chain's CDR3 is CSFQQGRDQPQHF. CDR3 DNA sequence: TGCAGCTTCCAACAGGGCCGGGATCAGCCCCAGCATTTT.

In regard to this clonotype: One junction end disagrees with the germline gene, perhaps due to a read error. The J gene is TRBJ1-2, the V gene TRBV10-3; D ambiguous. The length of the CDR3 is 14 residues. CDR1 is ENHRY and CDR2 is SYGVKD in the germline V gene. The CDR3 sequence is CAISEGIGDYGYTF. CDR3 nucleotides: TGTGCTATCAGTGAAGGGATTGGCGACTATGGCTACACCTTC.

This clonotype came up a few times. This sequence joins TRBV7-9 and TRBJ2-1, with 8 bases aligning to TRBD2. From germline, CDR1 is SEHNR and CDR2 FQNEAQ (reference sequence). V lost 5 bases and J lost 6; bases outside the gene matches: 24. The CDR3 loop spans 20 amino acids. The CDR3 bases are TGTGCCAGCAGCCCACCGGCGGGGCTAGCGGGTGTGCTGCTACGCAATGAGCAGTTCTTC. This encodes CASSPPAGLAGVLLRNEQFF. The full variable domain, completed using reference TRBV7-9 and TRBJ2-1, is DTGVSQNPRHKITKRGQNVTFRCDPISEHNRLYWYRQTLGQGPEFLTYFQNEAQLEKSRLLSDRFSAERPKGSFSTLEIQRTEQGDSAMYLCASSPPAGLAGVLLRNEQFFGPGTRLTVL.

The chain uses TRBV5-4 and TRBJ2-3, with 9 bases lining up with TRBD1. The germline CDR1 and CDR2 sequences are SGHNT and YYREEE (reference sequence). CDR3 length: 16 amino acids. Germline trimming cut 0 bases from V and 3 bases from J; bases unmatched to any gene: 5. The CDR3 nucleotides are TGTGCCAGCAGCTTGGCACAGGGGGCGAGGACAGATACGCAGTATTTT. It is translated as CASSLAQGARTDTQYF.

The chain combines TRBV4-3 with TRBJ2-7; D is perhaps TRBD2 (6 bases). Trimming left V 4 bases short and J 7 bases short, with 17 bases between. This CDR3 comprises 14 residues. Germline V gene data show CDR1 as LGHNA and CDR2 as YSLEER. The CDR3 spells CASSPQPGGNEQYF. The CDR3, as DNA: TGCGCCAGCAGCCCACAGCCGGGCGGGAATGAGCAGTACTTC.